This T cell receptor beta chain was profiled in a study of shared clonotypes between healthy human individuals. Whole-study findings and limits: Generally, naive subsets came out with larger estimated richness than memory subsets. Incompleteness in sorted-subset sequencing, despite large depth, was shown by rarefaction.

Concerning this clone itself: Its specificity is not known.

There were no recent acute infections or vaccinations among the donors, who were healthy HIV-negative adults. Sequenced by immunoSEQ multiplex PCR; TCRdb stores in-frame clones only, minus some. Of around 320,000 clones in the sample, 87% are singletons; the top ten hold under 20%. The CDR3 sequence is 14 residues long. Germline V gene lookup returns CDR1 MDHEN and CDR2 SYDVKM. V was trimmed by 1 base and J by 3 bases, leaving 10 bases between them. The TCR comes from a man aged 18 to 29 in good health. Sequencing used memory CD8+ T cells sorted from blood. Subset indicated: CD45RO+ cells pooled with CCR7-negative TemRA cells. The J gene is TRBJ2-7, the V gene TRBV28, with D tentatively TRBD2 (5 bases). The DNA of the CDR3 is TGTGCCAGCAGTTTATCCCGGGGATACTACGAGCAGTACTTC. Translating it yields CASSLSRGYYEQYF.